The 13 T cell receptor beta chains given below trace back to one sample, sequenced in a study of blood T cell repertoires in COVID-19. Using immunoSEQ multiplex PCR, the repertoire was profiled, and TCRdb retains in-frame clones only, with some absent. The sample shows 250,000 to 400,000 clones, 70% to 90% of them seen only once. The sequenced sample consisted of PBMCs or T cells enriched from blood (not recorded which). The source is a woman aged 30 to 39 who had recovered from COVID-19.

In this sample, this clone turned up once. This rearrangement joins TRBV10-3 to TRBJ2-5; D is perhaps TRBD2 (5 bases). This CDR3 is built from 13 residues. Trimming removed 4 bases from V and 2 bases from J, with 8 bases in between. CDR1 and CDR2 (germline): ENHRY, SYGVKD. CDR3 in amino acids: CAISGGLQETQYF. Written as DNA, the CDR3 is TGTGCCATCAGTGGAGGGCTTCAAGAGACCCAGTACTTC.

The CDR3: CASSHQTAFTEAFF. For the CDR3, the DNA is TGCGCCAGCAGCCACCAGACAGCCTTCACTGAAGCTTTCTTT. This chain joins TRBV4-1 and TRBJ1-1; TRBD1 is a possible D gene (5 bases). Between the trimmed V and J ends, which lost 3 bases and 4 bases, there was a span of 12 bases. CDR1 is MGHRA, CDR2 YSYEKL, per germline. CDR3 size: 14 residues.

This chain uses TRBV18 with TRBJ1-2; maybe TRBD1 (5 bases). V dropped 0 bases and J dropped 3 bases, with 8 bases sitting between them. Germline-derived CDR1 and CDR2 are KGHSH and LQKENI. This CDR3 comprises 14 residues. In nucleotides, the CDR3 is TGTGCCAGCTCACCACCGTCAGGGTACTATGGCTACACCTTC. Translated, it gives CASSPPSGYYGYTF.

The V and J genes are TRBV25-1 and TRBJ2-2; TRBD1 matches 8 bases. Germline V gene sequence: CDR1 MGHDK, CDR2 SYGVNS. The length of the CDR3 is 15 residues. J gave up 5 bases and V 2 bases, and 4 bases lay outside the gene matches. The CDR3 reads CASSERQGLTGELFF. The CDR3 DNA sequence: TGTGCCAGCAGTGAAAGACAGGGGCTTACCGGGGAGCTGTTTTTT.

The chain employs TRBV7-8 and TRBJ2-1, with 8 bases identical to TRBD1. V shed 5 bases, J shed 4 bases, and the junction held 4 bases outside the gene matches. Germline V gene data show CDR1 as SGHVS and CDR2 as FQNEAQ. This CDR3 is 14 amino acids long. In DNA, the CDR3 is TGTGCCAGCAGCCGTGGGGACAGGTACAATGAGCAGTTCTTC. Its translation: CASSRGDRYNEQFF.

The V call is TRBV10-3, the J call TRBJ1-5; D is unclear. Trimming took off 7 bases at V and 4 bases at J, with 11 bases between the two ends. Germline CDR1 ENHRY, CDR2 SYGVKD. CDR3 length: 13 amino acids. CDR3 in amino acids: CAITPDWNQPQHF. The DNA for the CDR3 is TGTGCCATCACCCCGGACTGGAATCAGCCCCAGCATTTT.

This clone was seen just once. The rearrangement uses TRBV4-2 and TRBJ1-6, with 8 bases fitting TRBD1. Germline V lookup: CDR1 LGHNA, CDR2 YNFKEQ. The CDR3 contains 13 residues. With V trimmed by 0 bases and J by 13 bases, 2 bases remained unmatched. The DNA for the CDR3 is TGTGCCAGCAGCCAAGAACAGGGGGACCCCCTCCACTTT. It yields the protein CASSQEQGDPLHF.

The gene calls are TRBV4-2 and TRBJ2-7; tentative D call: TRBD2 (5 bases). The germline gives CDR1 LGHNA, CDR2 YNFKEQ. The CDR3 length is 14 residues. V lost 4 bases and J 3 bases, leaving 13 bases between the germline ends. The CDR3 DNA reads as TGTGCCAGCAGCCTTGAAGCCGGGAACTACGAGCAGTACTTC. Translated, it gives CASSLEAGNYEQYF.

The J gene is TRBJ1-1, the V gene TRBV20-1; D ambiguous. This CDR3 comprises 10 residues. Trimming left V 5 bases short and J 5 bases short, with 6 bases between. The V gene's germline CDR1 is DFQATT and CDR2 SNEGSKA (reference sequence). CDR3 coding DNA: TGCAGTGCTGGGCATACTGAAGCTTTCTTT. This gives the protein CSAGHTEAFF.

This sequence joins TRBV2 and TRBJ1-5; the D gene is possibly TRBD1 (5 bases). Trimming stripped 8 bases from V and 3 bases from J, with 11 bases between. This CDR3 contains 13 residues. Germline values: CDR1 SNHLY, CDR2 FYNNEI. The CDR3 nucleotides read TGTGCCAGCGCGGGGCAAGCCAATCAGCCCCAGCATTTT. The encoded protein is CASAGQANQPQHF.

The chain has TRBV7-7 and TRBJ2-1; D is perhaps TRBD2 (6 bases). This CDR3 contains 13 residues. CDR1 is SSHAT and CDR2 is FNYEAQ in the germline V gene (reference sequence). V was trimmed by 5 bases and J by 9 bases, leaving 14 bases between them. The DNA of the CDR3 is TGTGCCAGCAGCGAATTCGGGGGTATTGAGCAGTTCTTC. This gives the protein CASSEFGGIEQFF.

The V call is TRBV7-8, the J call TRBJ1-4; 9 bases are shared with TRBD1. J lost 7 bases, V lost 5 bases, and 5 bases had no gene match. The CDR3 contains 14 residues. Germline V gene lookup returns CDR1 SGHVS and CDR2 FQNEAQ. The CDR3 bases are TGTGCCAGCAGCCGGGGACAGGGACCTGAAAAACTGTTTTTT. This codes for CASSRGQGPEKLFF.

This clone appeared a single time. The genes are TRBV9 and TRBJ2-5, with 7 bases matching TRBD2. The CDR3 runs 13 residues. CDR1 SGDLS and CDR2 YYNGEE come from the germline V gene. Trimming cost V 6 bases and J 4 bases; bases outside gene matches: 6. The CDR3 bases are TGTGCCAGCACGAGGGAGGGAGCAGAGACCCAGTACTTC. Residues: CASTREGAETQYF.